The 9 T cell receptor beta chains in this list originate from one sample, sequenced in a study of pediatric ulcerative colitis. Method: immunoSEQ multiplex PCR; TCRdb's copy keeps in-frame clones and lacks some. The table lists about 60,000 clones, around 87% of them singletons, with approximately 1.5% in the top ten. Sample: blood. The receptors derive from a boy aged 10-17 years who was a control in a study of pediatric ulcerative colitis.

For the CDR3, the DNA is TGCAGCGCCCGGGGAGGAAACTATGGCTACACCTTC. Translation: CSARGGNYGYTF. The chain carries TRBV29-1 and TRBJ1-2; D remains ambiguous. Germline V gene data show CDR1 as SQVTM and CDR2 as ANQGSEA. V gave up 7 bases and J gave up 2 bases, with 11 bases separating them. The CDR3 consists of 12 residues.

The chain carries TRBV19 and TRBJ2-1; 12 bases map to TRBD2. Looked up from germline, CDR1 is LNHDA and CDR2 is SQIVND (reference sequence). CDR3 size: 15 residues. The J segment lost 4 bases and the V segment lost 4 bases, leaving 2 bases of the junction unmatched. CDR3 bases: TGTGCCAGTAGTAGGACTAGCGGGGAGTACAATGAGCAGTTCTTC. Translating gives CASSRTSGEYNEQFF.

The chain is built from TRBV10-1 and TRBJ1-1, with D perhaps matching TRBD1 (5 bases). Germline values: CDR1 WNHNN, CDR2 SYGVQD (reference sequence). The CDR3 loop spans 15 amino acids. V was cut by 1 base and J by 7 bases, with 16 bases left in between. CDR3 residues: CASSEFDSPEREAFF. For the CDR3, the DNA is TGCGCCAGCAGTGAGTTCGACAGTCCGGAGCGTGAAGCTTTCTTT.

The chain joins TRBV4-3 to TRBJ2-6; 10 bases are a match to TRBD1. Per germline, CDR1 LGHNA and CDR2 YSLEER. The CDR3 covers 17 residues. Trimming removed 3 bases from V and 1 base from J; junction bases left unmatched: 3. CDR3 loop: CASSQGDRGSGANVLTF. Here the CDR3 DNA reads TGCGCCAGCAGCCAGGGGGACAGGGGTTCTGGGGCCAACGTCCTGACTTTC.

This clone was seen just once. V and J are TRBV30 and TRBJ1-5; D might be TRBD1 (6 bases). The CDR3 totals 13 residues. Germline V lookup: CDR1 GTSNPN, CDR2 SVGIG (reference sequence). V gave up 2 bases and J gave up 8 bases, with 13 bases separating them. The CDR3 nucleotides read TGTGCCTGGAGTACAGGGAATCGGGAGCCCCAGCATTTT. It yields the protein CAWSTGNREPQHF.

The count of this clone is one. This chain connects TRBV25-1 to TRBJ2-3; D is uncertain. Looked up from germline, CDR1 is MGHDK and CDR2 is SYGVNS. The CDR3 is made up of 12 amino acids. V dropped 3 bases and J dropped 4 bases, with 5 bases sitting between them. The CDR3 DNA reads as TGTGCCAGCAGTGATGCCCCAGATACGCAGTATTTT. This translates into CASSDAPDTQYF.

V gene TRBV18 combines with J gene TRBJ2-5; 9 bases are a match to TRBD2. V trimming: 1 base; J trimming: 5 bases; junction bases outside the gene matches: 8. This CDR3 region has 16 residues. The germline V gene has CDR1 KGHSH and CDR2 LQKENI. The CDR3 loop is CASSPLLAGQTETQYF. In DNA form, the CDR3 reads TGTGCCAGCTCACCACTGCTAGCGGGACAAACGGAGACCCAGTACTTC. The variable domain in full, completed from reference TRBV18 and TRBJ2-5, reads NAGVMQNPRHLVRRRGQEARLRCSPMKGHSHVYWYRQLPEEGLKFMVYLQKENIIDESGMPKERFSAEFPKEGPSILRIQQVVRGDSAAYFCASSPLLAGQTETQYFGPGTRLLVL.

The chain uses TRBV5-1 and TRBJ2-5; 8 nucleotides match TRBD2. This CDR3 is built from 16 residues. Germline values: CDR1 SGHRS, CDR2 YFSETQ. V dropped 0 bases and J dropped 4; count of bases not matched to a gene: 8. CDR3 DNA: TGCGCCAGCAGCTTGGGTAGCGGGATCGGAATAGAGACCCAGTACTTC. This encodes CASSLGSGIGIETQYF.

This chain connects TRBV5-1 to TRBJ2-7, with TRBD1 matching 7 bases. The germline V gene has CDR1 SGHRS and CDR2 YFSETQ. The CDR3 is 17 amino acids. The ends lost 0 bases at V and 0 bases at J; junction bases unmatched: 9. CDR3 DNA sequence: TGCGCCAGCAGCTTGGCCGCCGACAGGGCCAGCTCCTACGAGCAGTACTTC. It specifies CASSLAADRASSYEQYF.